One sample yielded the 3 T cell receptor beta chains listed below, sequenced in a study of shared clonotypes between healthy human individuals. Sequenced by immunoSEQ multiplex PCR; TCRdb stores in-frame clones only, minus some. The sample shows about 96,000 clones, around 68% of them seen only once. What was sequenced was memory CD8+ T cells sorted from blood. Subset indicated: CD45RO+ cells pooled with CCR7-negative TemRA cells. These receptors all stem from a man aged 30 to 39 in good health.

This clone was detected a few times. The chain recombines TRBV7-2 with TRBJ1-3, with unresolved D. The CDR3 contains 13 residues. V lost 2 bases to trimming and J lost 4 bases, with 6 bases between them. The germline gives CDR1 SGHTA, CDR2 FQGNSA. In DNA, the CDR3 is TGTGCCAGCAGCTTATCGGGGGGAAACACCATATATTTT. Translating it yields CASSLSGGNTIYF.

This clone was recorded only once. The CDR3 nucleotides are TGTGCCACCGGGGAGGGCGCGGACTCTGGGGCCAACGTCCTGACTTTC. This gives the protein CATGEGADSGANVLTF. The genes are TRBV15 and TRBJ2-6; 7 bases line up with TRBD2. Trimming at V came to 8 bases and at J to 0 bases, leaving 7 bases not matched to a gene. Germline V CDR1 and CDR2: LNHNV, YYDKDF (reference sequence). The CDR3 spans 16 residues.

This sequence joins TRBV6-1 and TRBJ2-7; D not resolved. Germline V lookup: CDR1 MNHNS, CDR2 SASEGT. Trimming cost V 0 bases and J 2 bases, with 11 bases left between them. The CDR3 is made up of 15 amino acids. The CDR3 loop reads CASSEAGLGTYEQYF. DNA of the CDR3: TGTGCCAGCAGTGAAGCAGGTCTGGGGACCTACGAGCAGTACTTC.